This entry describes one T cell receptor (beta chain). V was pared by 3 bases and J by 3 bases, with 6 bases of the junction left unmatched. Germline values: CDR1 LGHNA, CDR2 YSLEER. The CDR3 runs 15 residues. The data originate from a study of blood T cell repertoires in COVID-19. Study-level information: Donors in the United States, Italy and Spain gave samples during acute or convalescent COVID-19. Sources were T cells, B-cell-depleted T cells, or PBMCs; the material itself was cDNA or gDNA.

Per the study methods: The authors estimated nucleated cell counts from reference gene primer amplification. The method was immunoSEQ multiplex PCR; TCRdb's version includes in-frame clones alone and lacks a portion of them. The V and J calls and clone size are taken from that table; D and trimming were inferred from the DNA. The table records fewer than 35,000 clones, approximately 86% of them present only once. The chain joins TRBV4-3 to TRBJ2-7; 9 bases agree with TRBD1. This receptor was identified in a man aged 50 or older with active or convalescent COVID-19. The sequenced sample consisted of peripheral blood. The CDR3 bases are TGCGCCAGCAGCCACTACCGGGACAGGGACTACGAGCAGTACTTC. Translating gives CASSHYRDRDYEQYF.